These 15 T cell receptor beta chains were sequenced from one sample in a study of cytomegalovirus exposure and HLA in healthy donors. Amplification used 60 Vbeta primers and 13 Jbeta primers. Clones were sequenced by immunoSEQ multiplex PCR, and TCRdb holds only the in-frame ones, with some missing. The sample gives fewer than 200,000 clones, approximately 72% of which show up once; over 1.2% is in the top ten. Sequencing used PBMCs. Receptor source: a man younger than 30 in good health and CMV-seronegative.

The chain is built from TRBV5-1 and TRBJ2-1, with 14 nucleotides matching TRBD2. Germline V gene lookup returns CDR1 SGHRS and CDR2 YFSETQ. Trimming removed 0 bases from V and 7 bases from J; junction bases left unmatched: 3. The CDR3 runs to 16 residues. CDR3 protein: CASSLAGLAGGNEQFF. CDR3 DNA sequence: TGCGCCAGCAGCTTGGCAGGACTAGCGGGAGGAAATGAGCAGTTCTTC.

The V and J genes are TRBV27 and TRBJ1-2, with 7 bases lining up with TRBD1. Germline V gene lookup returns CDR1 MNHEY and CDR2 SMNVEV (reference sequence). V dropped 4 bases and J dropped 6; count of bases not matched to a gene: 8. The CDR3 loop spans 14 amino acids. The CDR3 loop is CASSSTGKFDGYTF. CDR3 in DNA: TGTGCCAGCAGTTCGACAGGGAAGTTTGATGGCTACACCTTC.

The chain employs TRBV28 and TRBJ2-7; 7 nucleotides align to TRBD2. Germline V lookup: CDR1 MDHEN, CDR2 SYDVKM. V was clipped by 7 bases and J by 1 base; unmatched bases: 4. The CDR3 covers 13 residues. The CDR3 protein is CASTWGGSYEQYF. Written as DNA, the CDR3 is TGTGCCAGCACCTGGGGGGGATCCTACGAGCAGTACTTC.

The chain combines TRBV6-5 with TRBJ1-1, with 7 positions matching TRBD1. Germline values: CDR1 MNHEY, CDR2 SVGAGI. The V segment lost 6 bases and the J segment 4 bases; nucleotides outside the gene matches: 11. The CDR3 covers 15 residues. The CDR3 DNA follows: TGTGCCAGCAGCCGAACCGAGACAGGGACCACTGAAGCTTTCTTT. As protein: CASSRTETGTTEAFF.

J is TRBJ2-7 and V is TRBV7-2, with D possibly TRBD2 on 6 matching bases. Deletions cut 5 bases from V and 5 bases from J, with 16 bases between. Germline CDR1 reads SGHTA; CDR2 reads FQGNSA. The CDR3 contains 14 residues. The CDR3 DNA reads TGTGCCAGCAGCCCGACTAGAGAGCACCACGAGCAGTACTTC. Encoded protein: CASSPTREHHEQYF.

The table lists this clone with a count of one. J is TRBJ1-1 and V is TRBV4-3, with D uncertain. Germline assignment: CDR1 LGHNA and CDR2 YSLEER. CDR3 length: 14 amino acids. Trimming removed 0 bases at V and 5 bases at J, with 10 bases between. The CDR3 DNA is TGCGCCAGCAGCCAAGAAATGCCGGTAACTGAAGCTTTCTTT. Translation gives CASSQEMPVTEAFF.

This clone was picked up one time. The CDR3: CASNPFGVENTEAFF. CDR3 coding DNA: TGTGCCAGCAACCCTTTCGGGGTGGAGAACACTGAAGCTTTCTTT. The V and J genes are TRBV9 and TRBJ1-1; the D is unclear. The CDR3 has 15 amino acids. From germline, CDR1 is SGDLS and CDR2 YYNGEE. Deletions cut 6 bases from V and 1 base from J, with 16 bases between.

V is TRBV19 and J is TRBJ2-3, with 9 bases fitting TRBD2. The V segment lost 4 bases and the J segment 3 bases; nucleotides outside the gene matches: 14. CDR1 is LNHDA and CDR2 is SQIVND in the germline V gene (reference sequence). CDR3 length: 18 residues. CDR3 sequence reads: CASSRNRDSGRFTDTQYF. The CDR3, as DNA: TGTGCCAGTAGTAGAAATCGGGACAGCGGGAGGTTTACAGATACGCAGTATTTT.

V usage is TRBV29-1 and J usage is TRBJ2-7, with D possibly being TRBD1 (6 bases). This CDR3 has 16 amino acids. Germline V gene lookup returns CDR1 SQVTM and CDR2 ANQGSEA. The V gene lost 4 bases and the J gene lost 5 bases, with 24 bases spanning the gap. CDR3 DNA: TGCAGCGTTGTTGGCCCGACAGGTTCCCACCGCAACGAGCAGTACTTC. The encoded protein is CSVVGPTGSHRNEQYF.

The chain combines TRBV4-1 with TRBJ1-4; D gene unclear. The CDR3 contains 16 residues. CDR1 is MGHRA, CDR2 YSYEKL, per germline. Trimming shortened V by 3 bases and J by 8 bases, and 19 bases separated the two germline ends. CDR3 amino acids: CASSHPVGRVREKLFF. In nucleotides, the CDR3 is TGCGCCAGCAGCCACCCAGTGGGGAGGGTCCGGGAAAAACTGTTTTTT.

This clone was counted only a few times. The chain carries TRBV7-8 and TRBJ1-3, with TRBD1 matching over 9 bases. V dropped 5 bases and J dropped 9; count of bases not matched to a gene: 17. The CDR3 is 17 residues long. CDR1 and CDR2 from the germline V gene are SGHVS and FQNEAQ. The CDR3 loop reads CASSISSGQGRSGTIYF. CDR3 nucleotide sequence: TGTGCCAGCAGCATTAGTTCAGGACAGGGGCGTTCCGGCACCATATATTTT.

The sample holds a few counts of this clone. The CDR3 loop reads CASSVAGGYQETQYF. In DNA, the CDR3 is TGTGCCAGCAGCGTAGCCGGGGGGTACCAAGAGACCCAGTACTTC. The chain combines TRBV9 with TRBJ2-5; 7 bases are shared with TRBD2. Germline trimming cut 0 bases from V and 0 bases from J; bases unmatched to any gene: 2. This CDR3 is 15 amino acids long. Per germline, CDR1 SGDLS and CDR2 YYNGEE. The whole variable domain, filled in from reference TRBV9 and TRBJ2-5, reads DSGVTQTPKHLITATGQRVTLRCSPRSGDLSVYWYQQSLDQGLQFLIQYYNGEERAKGNILERFSAQQFPDLHSELNLSSLELGDSALYFCASSVAGGYQETQYFGPGTRLLVL.

This clone was detected only once. One junction end does not reproduce the germline sequence, and a read error may be involved. J is TRBJ1-3 and V is TRBV7-2; 8 bases fit TRBD1. The germline gives CDR1 SGHTA, CDR2 FQGNSA. The length of the CDR3 is 16 residues. The CDR3 coding sequence is TGTGCCAGCACCCTGTCGGACAGGGTCATAGGAAGCACCATATATTTT. Translated: CASTLSDRVIGSTIYF.

This chain connects TRBV7-8 to TRBJ2-2; maybe TRBD2 (5 bases). The germline V gene has CDR1 SGHVS and CDR2 FQNEAQ. V was clipped by 2 bases and J by 0 bases, with 13 bases between them. CDR3 length: 17 residues. The CDR3 DNA reads as TGTGCCAGCAGCTTATTCGGGCGGGCAGCGAACACCGGGGAGCTGTTTTTT. The encoded protein is CASSLFGRAANTGELFF.

This clone has just one count. The rearrangement joins TRBV5-1 to TRBJ2-3, with 8 bases fitting TRBD1. Germline CDR1 is SGHRS and CDR2 is YFSETQ. The V and J ends lost 1 base and 6 bases, in that order; junction bases with no gene match: 4. CDR3 size: 14 residues. CDR3 DNA: TGCGCCAGCAGCTTGCGACAGGGGCCCGATACGCAGTATTTT. Protein: CASSLRQGPDTQYF.